This TCR beta chain is drawn from a study of T cell repertoires in cytomegalovirus infection. At the level of the study: An indication of both CMV infection and matching HLA type came from public TCR beta signatures.

A single record per CDR3 protein comes from TCRdb applying MiXCR to the reads. The repertoire holds roughly 100,000 distinct CDR3 sequences, with more than 15% as singletons. Looked up from germline, CDR1 is SQVTM and CDR2 is ANQGSEA. Trimming cost V 4 bases and J 2 bases; bases outside gene matches: 6. The CDR3 covers 14 residues. This clonotype was seen a handful of times. Its matching antigen is unknown. Findings of the study overall: CMV carriers with the relevant HLA were identified by cumulative public TCR beta family frequency. The study found HLA-C-restricted CMV-specific TCR beta clonotypes dominating the ex vivo response.

The J gene is TRBJ2-7, the V gene TRBV29-1; 9 bases line up with TRBD1. Sequences were obtained from PBMCs. The receptor was derived from a human donor in good health (CMV status not recorded). Some clones in this sample may be carry-over from other donors' samples. The CDR3 loop reads CSVAGDRDTYEQYF. The CDR3 DNA is TGCAGCGTTGCCGGGGACAGGGATACCTACGAGCAGTACTTC.